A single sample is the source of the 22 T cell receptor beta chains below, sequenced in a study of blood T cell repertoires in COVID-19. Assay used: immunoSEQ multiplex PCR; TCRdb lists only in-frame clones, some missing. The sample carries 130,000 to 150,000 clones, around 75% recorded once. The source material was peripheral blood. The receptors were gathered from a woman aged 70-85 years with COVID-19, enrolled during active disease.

This CDR3 reads CASSGDREKGKLFF. In DNA form, the CDR3 reads TGTGCCAGCAGTGGCGACAGGGAGAAGGGAAAACTGTTTTTT. J is TRBJ1-4 and V is TRBV25-1; TRBD1 aligns across 7 bases. The trim removed 4 bases at V and 10 bases at J, leaving 9 bases unmatched. The CDR3 sequence is 14 residues long. In germline, CDR1 is MGHDK, CDR2 SYGVNS.

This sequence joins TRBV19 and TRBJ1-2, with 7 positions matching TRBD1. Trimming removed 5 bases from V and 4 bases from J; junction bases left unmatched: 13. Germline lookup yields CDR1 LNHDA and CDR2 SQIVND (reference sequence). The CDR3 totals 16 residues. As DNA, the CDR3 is TGTGCCAGTAGTCCCAGGGGGGCCGGGATGCCCTATGGCTACACCTTC. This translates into CASSPRGAGMPYGYTF.

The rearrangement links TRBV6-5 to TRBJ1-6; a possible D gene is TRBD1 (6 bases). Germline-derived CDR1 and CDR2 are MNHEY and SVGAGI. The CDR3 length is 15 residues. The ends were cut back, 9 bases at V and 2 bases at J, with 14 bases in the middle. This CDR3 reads CASWGQSPYNSPLHF. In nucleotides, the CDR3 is TGTGCCAGTTGGGGGCAGAGCCCCTATAATTCACCCCTCCACTTT.

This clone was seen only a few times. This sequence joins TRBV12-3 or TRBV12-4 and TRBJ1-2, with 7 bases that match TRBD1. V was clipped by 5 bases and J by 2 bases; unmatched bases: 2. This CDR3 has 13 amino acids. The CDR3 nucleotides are TGTGCCAGCAGTAACAGGGGAAACTATGGCTACACCTTC. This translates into CASSNRGNYGYTF.

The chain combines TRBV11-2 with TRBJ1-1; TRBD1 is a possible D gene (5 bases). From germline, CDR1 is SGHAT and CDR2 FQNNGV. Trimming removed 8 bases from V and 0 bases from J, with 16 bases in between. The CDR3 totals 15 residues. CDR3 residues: CASGPMGRMNTEAFF. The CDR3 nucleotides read TGTGCCAGCGGACCAATGGGGCGTATGAACACTGAAGCTTTCTTT.

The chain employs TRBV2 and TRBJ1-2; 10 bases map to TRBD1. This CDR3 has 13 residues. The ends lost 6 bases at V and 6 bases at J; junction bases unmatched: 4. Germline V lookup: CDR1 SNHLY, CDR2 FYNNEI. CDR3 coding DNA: TGTGCCAGCAGATCCGGGACAGGGGATGGCTACACCTTC. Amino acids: CASRSGTGDGYTF.

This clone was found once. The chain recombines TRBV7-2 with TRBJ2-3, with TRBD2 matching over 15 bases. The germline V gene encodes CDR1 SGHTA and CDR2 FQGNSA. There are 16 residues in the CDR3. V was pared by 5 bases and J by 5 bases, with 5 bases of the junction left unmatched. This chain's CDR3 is CASSRGTSGGQDTQYF. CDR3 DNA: TGTGCCAGCAGCAGAGGGACTAGCGGGGGGCAAGATACGCAGTATTTT.

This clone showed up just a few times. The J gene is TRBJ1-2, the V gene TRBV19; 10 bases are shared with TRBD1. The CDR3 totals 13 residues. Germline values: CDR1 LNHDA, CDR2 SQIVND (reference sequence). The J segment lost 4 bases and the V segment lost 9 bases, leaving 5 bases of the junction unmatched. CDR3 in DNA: TGTGCCAGCGGGACAGGGGCCGTCTATGGCTACACCTTC. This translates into CASGTGAVYGYTF.

The CDR3 spells CASSENRGATEAFF. The DNA for the CDR3 is TGTGCCAGCAGTGAGAACCGGGGTGCCACTGAAGCTTTCTTT. The chain joins TRBV2 to TRBJ1-1; D unresolved. This CDR3 is built from 14 residues. Germline lookup yields CDR1 SNHLY and CDR2 FYNNEI. V lost 3 bases and J 4 bases, leaving 12 bases between the germline ends.

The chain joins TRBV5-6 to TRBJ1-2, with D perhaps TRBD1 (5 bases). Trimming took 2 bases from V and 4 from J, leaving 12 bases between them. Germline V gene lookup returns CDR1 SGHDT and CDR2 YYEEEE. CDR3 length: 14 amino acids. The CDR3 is CASSLRGLFYGYTF. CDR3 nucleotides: TGTGCCAGCAGCTTACGGGGGTTGTTCTATGGCTACACCTTC.

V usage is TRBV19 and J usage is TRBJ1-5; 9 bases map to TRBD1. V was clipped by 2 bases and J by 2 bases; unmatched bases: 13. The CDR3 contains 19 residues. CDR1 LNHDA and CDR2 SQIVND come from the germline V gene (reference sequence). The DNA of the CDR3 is TGTGCCAGTAGTATAATAGGGGGGGGGACAGGGTCGGGCAATCAGCCCCAGCATTTT. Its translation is CASSIIGGGTGSGNQPQHF.

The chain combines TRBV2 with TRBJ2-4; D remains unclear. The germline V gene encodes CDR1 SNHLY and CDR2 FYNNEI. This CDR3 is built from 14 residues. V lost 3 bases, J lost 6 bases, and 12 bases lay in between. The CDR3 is CASSDSRSINIQYF. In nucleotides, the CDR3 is TGTGCCAGCAGTGACAGCAGGTCGATAAACATTCAGTACTTC.

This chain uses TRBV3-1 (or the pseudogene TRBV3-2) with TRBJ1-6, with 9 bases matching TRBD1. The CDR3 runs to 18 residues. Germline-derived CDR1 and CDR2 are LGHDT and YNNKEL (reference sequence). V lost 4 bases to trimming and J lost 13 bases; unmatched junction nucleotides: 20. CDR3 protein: CASSPQIRDRVWSVPLHF. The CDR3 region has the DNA TGTGCCAGCAGCCCCCAGATCCGGGACAGGGTTTGGTCTGTCCCCCTCCACTTT.

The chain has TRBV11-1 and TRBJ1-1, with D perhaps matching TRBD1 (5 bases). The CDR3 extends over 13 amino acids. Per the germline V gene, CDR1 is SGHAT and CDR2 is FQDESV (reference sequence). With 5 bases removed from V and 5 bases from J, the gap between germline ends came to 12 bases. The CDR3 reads CASSPGEATEAFF. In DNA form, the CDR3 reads TGTGCCAGCAGCCCGGGGGAGGCGACTGAAGCTTTCTTT.

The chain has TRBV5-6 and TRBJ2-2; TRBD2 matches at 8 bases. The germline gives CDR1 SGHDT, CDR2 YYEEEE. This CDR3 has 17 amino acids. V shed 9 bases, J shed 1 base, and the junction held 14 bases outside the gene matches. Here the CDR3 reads CATGGRKSGGNTGELFF. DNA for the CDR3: TGTGCCACAGGCGGCAGGAAAAGCGGGGGGAACACCGGGGAGCTGTTTTTT.

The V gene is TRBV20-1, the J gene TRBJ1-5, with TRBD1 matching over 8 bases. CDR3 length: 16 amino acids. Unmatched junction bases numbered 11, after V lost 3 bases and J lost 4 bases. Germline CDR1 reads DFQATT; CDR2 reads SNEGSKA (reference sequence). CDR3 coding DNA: TGCAGTGCTAGTGAGAGGACAGGGTGGGGGAATCAGCCCCAGCATTTT. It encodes CSASERTGWGNQPQHF.

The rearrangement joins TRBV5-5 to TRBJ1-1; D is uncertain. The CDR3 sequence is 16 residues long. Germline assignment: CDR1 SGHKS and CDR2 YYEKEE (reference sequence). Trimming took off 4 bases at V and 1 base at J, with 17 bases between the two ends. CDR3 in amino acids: CASSLASTRQNTEAFF. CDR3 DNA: TGTGCCAGCAGCCTGGCCTCAACCCGACAGAACACTGAAGCTTTCTTT.

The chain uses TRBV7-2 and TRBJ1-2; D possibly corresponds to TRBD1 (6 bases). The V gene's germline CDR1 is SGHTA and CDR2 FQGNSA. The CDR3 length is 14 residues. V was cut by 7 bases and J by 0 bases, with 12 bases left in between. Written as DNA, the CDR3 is TGTGCCAGCACCTTGACAGGAGCTAACTATGGCTACACCTTC. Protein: CASTLTGANYGYTF.

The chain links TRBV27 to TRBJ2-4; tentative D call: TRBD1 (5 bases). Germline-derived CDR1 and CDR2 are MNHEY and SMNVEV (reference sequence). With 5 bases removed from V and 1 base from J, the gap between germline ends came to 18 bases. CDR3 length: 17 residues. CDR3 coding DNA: TGTGCCAGCAGTCTAACACAAGGGGCTTTGGCCAAAAACATTCAGTACTTC. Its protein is CASSLTQGALAKNIQYF.

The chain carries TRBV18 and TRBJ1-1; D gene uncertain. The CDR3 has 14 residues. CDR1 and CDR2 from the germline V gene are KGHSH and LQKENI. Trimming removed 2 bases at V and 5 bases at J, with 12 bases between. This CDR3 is CASSPSFAGTEAFF. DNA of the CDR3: TGTGCCAGCTCACCATCCTTCGCGGGGACTGAAGCTTTCTTT.

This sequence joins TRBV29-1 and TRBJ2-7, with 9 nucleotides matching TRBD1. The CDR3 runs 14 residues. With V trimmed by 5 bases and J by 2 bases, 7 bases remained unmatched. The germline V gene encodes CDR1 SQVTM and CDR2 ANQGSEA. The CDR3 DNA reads TGCAGCGTTACCCGGACAGGGGTGCCCTACGAGCAGTACTTC. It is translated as CSVTRTGVPYEQYF.

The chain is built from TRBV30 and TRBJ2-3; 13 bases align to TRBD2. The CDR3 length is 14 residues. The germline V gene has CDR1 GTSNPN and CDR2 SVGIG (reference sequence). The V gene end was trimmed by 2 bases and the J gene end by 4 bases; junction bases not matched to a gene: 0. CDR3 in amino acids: CAWSTSGGADTQYF. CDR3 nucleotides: TGTGCCTGGAGTACTAGCGGGGGGGCAGATACGCAGTATTTT. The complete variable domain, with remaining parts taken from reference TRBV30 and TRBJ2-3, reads SQTIHQWPATLVQPVGSPLSLECTVEGTSNPNLYWYRQAAGRGLQLLFYSVGIGQISSEVPQNLSASRPQDRQFILSSKKLLLSDSGFYLCAWSTSGGADTQYFGPGTRLTVL.